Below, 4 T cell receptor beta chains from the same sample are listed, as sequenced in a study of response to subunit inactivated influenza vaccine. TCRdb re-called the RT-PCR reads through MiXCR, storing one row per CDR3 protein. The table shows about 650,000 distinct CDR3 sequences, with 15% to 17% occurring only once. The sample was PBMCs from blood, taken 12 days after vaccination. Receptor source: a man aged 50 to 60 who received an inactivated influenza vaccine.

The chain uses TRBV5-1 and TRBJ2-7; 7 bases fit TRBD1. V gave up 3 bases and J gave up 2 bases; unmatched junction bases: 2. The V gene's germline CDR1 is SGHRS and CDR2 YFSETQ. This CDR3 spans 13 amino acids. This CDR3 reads CASSWDSTYEQYF. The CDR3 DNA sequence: TGCGCCAGCAGCTGGGACAGCACCTACGAGCAGTACTTC.

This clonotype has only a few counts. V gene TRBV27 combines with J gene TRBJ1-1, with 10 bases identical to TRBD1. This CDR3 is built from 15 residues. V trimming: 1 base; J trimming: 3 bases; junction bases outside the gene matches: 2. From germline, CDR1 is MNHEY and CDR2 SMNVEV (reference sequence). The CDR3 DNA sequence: TGTGCCAGCAGTTTATTAGGACAGGGGGACACTGAAGCTTTCTTT. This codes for CASSLLGQGDTEAFF.

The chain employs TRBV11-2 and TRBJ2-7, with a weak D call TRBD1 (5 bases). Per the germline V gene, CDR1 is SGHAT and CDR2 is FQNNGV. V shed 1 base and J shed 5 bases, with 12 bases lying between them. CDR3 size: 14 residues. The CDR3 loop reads CASSLGGPFNEQYF. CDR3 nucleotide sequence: TGTGCCAGCAGCTTAGGGGGCCCTTTTAACGAGCAGTACTTC.

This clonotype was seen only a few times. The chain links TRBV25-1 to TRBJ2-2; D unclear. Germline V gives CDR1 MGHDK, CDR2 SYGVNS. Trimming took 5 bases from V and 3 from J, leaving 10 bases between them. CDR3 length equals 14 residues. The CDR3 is CASSFGYDTGELFF. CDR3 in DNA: TGTGCCAGCAGTTTTGGCTACGACACCGGGGAGCTGTTTTTT. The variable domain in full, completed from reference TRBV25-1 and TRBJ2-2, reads EADIYQTPRYLVIGTGKKITLECSQTMGHDKMYWYQQDPGMELHLIHYSYGVNSTEKGDLSSESTVSRIRTEHFPLTLESARPSHTSQYLCASSFGYDTGELFFGEGSRLTVL.